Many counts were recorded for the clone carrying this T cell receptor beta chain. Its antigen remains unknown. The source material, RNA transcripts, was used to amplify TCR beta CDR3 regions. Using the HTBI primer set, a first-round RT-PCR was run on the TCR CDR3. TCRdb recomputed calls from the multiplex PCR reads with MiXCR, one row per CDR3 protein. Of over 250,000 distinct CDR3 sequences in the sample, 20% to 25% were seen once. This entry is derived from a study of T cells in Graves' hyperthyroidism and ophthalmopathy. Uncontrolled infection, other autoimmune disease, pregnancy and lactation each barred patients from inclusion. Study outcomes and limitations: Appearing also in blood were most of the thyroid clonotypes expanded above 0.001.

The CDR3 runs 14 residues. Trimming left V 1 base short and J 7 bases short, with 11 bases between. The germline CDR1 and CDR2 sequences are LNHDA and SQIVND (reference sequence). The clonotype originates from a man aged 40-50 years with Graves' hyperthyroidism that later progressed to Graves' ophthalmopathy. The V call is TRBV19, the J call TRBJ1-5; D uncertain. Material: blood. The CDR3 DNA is TGTGCCAGTAGTATAGGGGGAGGGTACCAGCCCCAGCATTTT. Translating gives CASSIGGGYQPQHF. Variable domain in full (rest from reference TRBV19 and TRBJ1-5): DGGITQSPKYLFRKEGQNVTLSCEQNLNHDAMYWYRQDPGQGLRLIYYSQIVNDFQKGDIAEGYSVSREKKESFPLTVTSAQKNPTAFYLCASSIGGGYQPQHFGDGTRLSIL.